Listed below are T cell receptor beta chains from one sample, sequenced in a study of shared clonotypes between healthy human individuals. Data came from immunoSEQ multiplex PCR; TCRdb stores just in-frame clones and leaves some out. The data contain around 1.6 million clones, approximately 98% of them seen just once; the ten biggest clones take up about 0.45%. Sequencing was performed on naive CD4+ T cells sorted from blood. The receptors derive from a man under 40 in good health. CDR3s leave out the opening cysteine and the closing phenylalanine or tryptophan.

J gene	V gene	CDR3 protein
TRBJ2-3	TRBV28	ASSLELAGIWDTQY
TRBJ2-7	TRBV19	ASSIAATYEQY
TRBJ1-5	TRBV27	ASSSGIYSNQPQH
TRBJ1-1	TRBV5-1	ASSGRAGDTEAF
TRBJ2-7	TRBV5-5	ASSSRGVAYEQY
TRBJ2-7	TRBV4-3	ASSQSWIAGVYEQY
TRBJ2-2	TRBV6-5	ASSYDRLTGELF
TRBJ2-5	TRBV11-3	ASSLLGETQY
TRBJ1-4	TRBV6-1	ASSAIRDRDSKLF
TRBJ1-5	TRBV28	ATPIPGQGLNQPQH
TRBJ2-1	TRBV7-2	ASSSTSGRGNEQF
TRBJ1-4	TRBV18	ASSPTTTREKLF
TRBJ2-4	TRBV7-9	ASSPIDIQY
TRBJ2-2	TRBV18	ASSPPSSRHGGIGELF
TRBJ1-4	TRBV5-4	ASSTGVEEKLF
TRBJ2-7	TRBV11-2	ASSLSTYEQY
TRBJ2-5	TRBV6-5	ASSYASGSSETQY
TRBJ2-1	TRBV28	ASSFSGSQNEQF
TRBJ2-3	TRBV6-6	ASSLIAGVEQY
TRBJ2-1	TRBV10-1	ASSLSGAKGNEQF
TRBJ2-1	TRBV9	ASSVGGWGDNEQF
TRBJ2-7	TRBV6-6	ASSRGQGGHEQY
TRBJ2-2	TRBV18	ASSSLDGAGELF
TRBJ2-3	TRBV9	ASSSPGSDTQY
TRBJ1-5	TRBV19	ASSIGADNQPQH
TRBJ2-1	TRBV18	ASSLRTGPLSSYNEQF
TRBJ2-2	TRBV7-2	ASSFTGTGELF
TRBJ2-1	TRBV11-3	ASSPGTGDGNEQF
TRBJ1-5	TRBV6-4	ASSDRQVGHQPQH
TRBJ1-1	TRBV5-1	ASSQEGRNTEAF
TRBJ2-7	TRBV2	ASNDGGYYEQY
TRBJ2-5	TRBV9	ASSFSGSQETQY
TRBJ2-7	TRBV18	ASSPPGQGINEQY
TRBJ2-2	TRBV5-1	ASSTLAQKGPGELF
TRBJ2-7	TRBV5-1	ASSFDRGGEQY
TRBJ2-3	TRBV11-2	ASSSLRDSVPDTQY
TRBJ2-5	TRBV27	ASSFLRGETQY
TRBJ1-2	TRBV19	ASSTQAGTYGYT
TRBJ2-3	TRBV4-1	ASSQVPYTDTQY
TRBJ1-1	TRBV7-9	ASSLEGAEAF
TRBJ2-5	TRBV5-1	ASGLLGGEETQY
TRBJ2-7	TRBV28	ASSLVGGIH
TRBJ2-3	TRBV7-2	ASSPGQGGTDTQY